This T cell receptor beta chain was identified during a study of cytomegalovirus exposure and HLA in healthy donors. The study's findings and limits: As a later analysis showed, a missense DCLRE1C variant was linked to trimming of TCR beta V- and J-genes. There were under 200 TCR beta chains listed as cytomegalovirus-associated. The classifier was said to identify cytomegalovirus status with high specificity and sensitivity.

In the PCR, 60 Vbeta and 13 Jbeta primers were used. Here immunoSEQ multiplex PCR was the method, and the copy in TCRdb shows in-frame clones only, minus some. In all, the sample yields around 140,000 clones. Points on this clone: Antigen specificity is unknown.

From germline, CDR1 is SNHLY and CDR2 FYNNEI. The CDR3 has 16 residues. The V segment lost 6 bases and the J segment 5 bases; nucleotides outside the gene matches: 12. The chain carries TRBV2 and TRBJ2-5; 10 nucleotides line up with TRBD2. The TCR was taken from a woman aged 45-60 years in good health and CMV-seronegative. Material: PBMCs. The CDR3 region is CASSASGGPLRETQYF. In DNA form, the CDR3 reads TGTGCCAGCAGCGCTAGCGGGGGCCCTCTCCGGGAGACCCAGTACTTC.